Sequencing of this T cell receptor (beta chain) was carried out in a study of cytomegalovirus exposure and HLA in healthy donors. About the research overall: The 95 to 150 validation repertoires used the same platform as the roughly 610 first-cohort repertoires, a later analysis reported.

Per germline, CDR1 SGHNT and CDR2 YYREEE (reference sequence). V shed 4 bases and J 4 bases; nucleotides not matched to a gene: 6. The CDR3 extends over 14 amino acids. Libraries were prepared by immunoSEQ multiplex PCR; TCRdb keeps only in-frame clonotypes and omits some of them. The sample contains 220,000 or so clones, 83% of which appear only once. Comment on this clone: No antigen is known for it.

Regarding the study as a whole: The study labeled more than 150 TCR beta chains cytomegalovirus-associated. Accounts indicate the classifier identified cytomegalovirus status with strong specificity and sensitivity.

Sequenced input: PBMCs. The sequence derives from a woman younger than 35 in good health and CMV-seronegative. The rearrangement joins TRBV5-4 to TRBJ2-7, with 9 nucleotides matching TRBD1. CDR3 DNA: TGTGCCAGCAGCACCGGGACAGGGATTTACGAGCAGTACTTC. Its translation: CASSTGTGIYEQYF.